Each of the 2 T cell receptor beta chains below was sequenced from the same sample in a study of T cells in Graves' hyperthyroidism and ophthalmopathy. Amplification targeted TCR beta CDR3 regions from RNA transcripts. TCR CDR3 underwent first-round RT-PCR with the HTBI primer set. From the multiplex PCR reads, TCRdb called clonotypes with MiXCR, one entry per CDR3 protein. The data hold 500,000 or so distinct CDR3 sequences, with around 16% observed a single time. Sequencing was performed on blood. These receptors were collected from a woman aged 25-40 years with Graves' ophthalmopathy.

The J gene is TRBJ2-2, the V gene TRBV24-1; 8 bases are shared with TRBD2. This CDR3 comprises 17 residues. Losses at the gene ends were 0 bases for V and 4 bases for J; bases not matched to a gene: 6. The germline CDR1 and CDR2 sequences are KGHDR and SFDVKD. This chain's CDR3 is CATSDLESGGSTGELFF. CDR3 sequence (DNA): TGTGCCACCAGTGATTTGGAGAGCGGGGGCAGCACCGGGGAGCTGTTTTTT.

This clonotype has more than one count but fewer than ten. Its ends do not fully match the called genes, so a read error is possible. V and J are TRBV27 and TRBJ1-5; TRBD1 agrees at 9 bases. From germline, CDR1 is MNHEY and CDR2 SMNVEV (reference sequence). CDR3 size: 14 residues. The CDR3 nucleotides are TGTGCCAGTAGTTACAGGGGGCCTAATCAGCCCCAGCATTTT. Its translation is CASSYRGPNQPQHF.